This T cell receptor (beta chain) came from a study of cytomegalovirus exposure and HLA in healthy donors. The study's findings and limits: Productive status was seen about 90% or about 30% of the time for most TCR beta V segments in an earlier analysis.

The CMV serostatus of this donor was not recorded. The V gene's germline CDR1 is SGHVS and CDR2 FNYEAQ. This CDR3 has 17 residues. Remarks on this clone: What it binds is unknown. An end of the junction does not agree with germline; a read error may underlie this.

Amplification used 60 Vbeta primers and 13 Jbeta primers. Clones were read by immunoSEQ multiplex PCR, and TCRdb kept only the in-frame ones, dropping some. The sample contains 200,000 or so clones, approximately 87% of which appear only once. The receptor was derived from a human donor in good health. The specimen sequenced was PBMCs. V and J are TRBV7-6 and TRBJ1-5, with 7 nucleotides matching TRBD1. In nucleotides, the CDR3 is TGTGCCAGCAGCTTGCTCAGTTCACGGGACAGCAATCAGCCCCAGCATTTC. Translating gives CASSLLSSRDSNQPQHF. The whole variable domain, filled in from reference TRBV7-6 and TRBJ1-5, reads GAGVSQSPRYKVTKRGQDVALRCDPISGHVSLYWYRQALGQGPEFLTYFNYEAQQDKSGLPNDRFSAERPEGSISTLTIQRTEQRDSAMYRCASSLLSSRDSNQPQHFGDGTRLSIL.